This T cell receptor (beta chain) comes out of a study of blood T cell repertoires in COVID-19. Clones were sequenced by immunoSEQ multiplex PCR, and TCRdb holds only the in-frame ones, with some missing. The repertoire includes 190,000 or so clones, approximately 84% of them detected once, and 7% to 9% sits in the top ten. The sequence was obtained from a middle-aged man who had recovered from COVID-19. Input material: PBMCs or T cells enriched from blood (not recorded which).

The DNA for the CDR3 is TGTGCCAGCAGCGGACGGGGAAACACAGATACGCAGTATTTT. The encoded protein is CASSGRGNTDTQYF. The V gene is TRBV11-1, the J gene TRBJ2-3; D possibly corresponds to TRBD2 (5 bases). Germline V gives CDR1 SGHAT, CDR2 FQDESV (reference sequence). There are 14 residues in the CDR3. The germline V and J ends were trimmed by 5 bases and 2 bases, with 11 bases remaining between them.